The 24 T cell receptor beta chains below come from one sample, sequenced in a study of identical twins. TCRdb used MiXCR to reprocess the 5' RACE reads, holding one entry per CDR3 protein. The table lists hundreds of thousands of distinct CDR3 sequences, 6% to 6.5% of them singletons, with around 2% in the top ten. The sequenced material came from naive T cells sorted from blood. These receptors originate from a man aged 18 to 30 in good health.

The chain employs TRBV3-1 and TRBJ2-5, with D unclear. Per the germline V gene, CDR1 is LGHDT and CDR2 is YNNKEL (reference sequence). CDR3 length: 17 amino acids. The V and J ends lost 2 bases and 1 base respectively, with 17 bases between them. The CDR3 bases are TGTGCCAGCAGCCAAAGGCAGGCATCCCGGATCCAAGAGACCCAGTACTTC. Translating it yields CASSQRQASRIQETQYF.

The rearrangement links TRBV27 to TRBJ1-1; 7 positions agree with TRBD1. Germline V gene sequence: CDR1 MNHEY, CDR2 SMNVEV (reference sequence). V shed 4 bases and J 3 bases; nucleotides not matched to a gene: 5. The CDR3 sequence is 14 residues long. CDR3 sequence (DNA): TGTGCCAGCAGTTACGCAGGGGGTCACACTGAAGCTTTCTTT. This codes for CASSYAGGHTEAFF.

The gene calls are TRBV3-1 and TRBJ2-1, with D possibly being TRBD1 or TRBD2 (5 bases each). V lost 4 bases, J lost 7 bases, and 17 bases lay in between. Germline CDR1 LGHDT, CDR2 YNNKEL (reference sequence). The CDR3 consists of 15 residues. CDR3 coding DNA: TGTGCCAGCAGCCTCGGGACCCCATTGAGGAATGAGCAGTTCTTC. Translated, it gives CASSLGTPLRNEQFF.

This clonotype was seen a few times. The chain uses TRBV20-1 and TRBJ1-1, with D perhaps TRBD1 (6 bases). Deletions cut 6 bases from V and 3 bases from J, with 11 bases between. This CDR3 is built from 12 residues. The V gene's germline CDR1 is DFQATT and CDR2 SNEGSKA (reference sequence). The CDR3 sequence: CSAGGAYTEAFF. As DNA, the CDR3 is TGCAGTGCCGGGGGGGCTTACACTGAAGCTTTCTTT.

Points on this clonotype: Possible read error: a much larger clone is one base away. The chain links TRBV21-1 to TRBJ2-1; the DNA was not used to check the table's D call, TRBD1. TRBV21-1 is assigned pseudogene status. The CDR3 is 16 residues long. CDR3 sequence reads: CASSNRGRGRFNEQFF. In DNA, the CDR3 is TGTGCCAGCAGCAATCGTGGCAGGGGCCGGTTCAATGAGCAGTTCTTC.

This clonotype has ten or more counts. The chain joins TRBV5-5 to TRBJ1-5; 9 nucleotides match TRBD1. V shed 2 bases and J 3 bases; nucleotides not matched to a gene: 9. The CDR3 loop spans 17 amino acids. Looked up from germline, CDR1 is SGHKS and CDR2 is YYEKEE (reference sequence). CDR3 in amino acids: CASSFYPGTGYNQPQHF. CDR3 nucleotide sequence: TGTGCCAGCAGCTTCTACCCCGGGACAGGGTACAATCAGCCCCAGCATTTT.

This chain links TRBV11-2 with TRBJ2-7; possibly TRBD2 for D (5 bases). V dropped 1 base and J dropped 6 bases, with 10 bases sitting between them. Germline V gene lookup returns CDR1 SGHAT and CDR2 FQNNGV. The CDR3 runs 13 residues. For the CDR3, the DNA is TGTGCCAGCAGCTTAGGACCTAGCTTCGAGCAGTACTTC. It yields the protein CASSLGPSFEQYF.

This clonotype has a count of ten or more. This chain links TRBV20-1 with TRBJ2-7; perhaps TRBD2 as D (5 bases). Trimming removed 0 bases from V and 3 bases from J, with 15 bases in between. The CDR3 is 15 residues long. Per germline, CDR1 DFQATT and CDR2 SNEGSKA (reference sequence). CDR3 residues: CSARDRTGPFYEQYF. CDR3 bases: TGCAGTGCTAGAGATCGGACTGGCCCATTCTACGAGCAGTACTTC.

The chain links TRBV6-5 to TRBJ1-1; tentatively, D is TRBD1 (5 bases). CDR3 length: 14 residues. The V and J ends lost 0 bases and 8 bases respectively, with 13 bases between them. Germline CDR1 reads MNHEY; CDR2 reads SVGAGI. The CDR3 region is CASSYSIWQGEAFF. The CDR3 DNA is TGTGCCAGCAGTTACTCGATTTGGCAGGGCGAAGCTTTCTTT.

The table lists this clonotype with many counts. The chain links TRBV28 to TRBJ2-3; D is possibly TRBD1 (6 bases). In germline, CDR1 is MDHEN, CDR2 SYDVKM. Trimming pared 7 bases from V and 1 base from J, leaving 15 bases between. This CDR3 is 15 amino acids long. CDR3 nucleotide sequence: TGTGCCAGCACCAAAACAGGGTTCGGCACAGATACGCAGTATTTT. Its translation: CASTKTGFGTDTQYF. The complete variable domain, with remaining parts taken from reference TRBV28 and TRBJ2-3, reads DVKVTQSSRYLVKRTGEKVFLECVQDMDHENMFWYRQDPGLGLRLIYFSYDVKMKEKGDIPEGYSVSREKKERFSLILESASTNQTSMYLCASTKTGFGTDTQYFGPGTRLTVL.

The chain joins TRBV7-6 to TRBJ2-1; D is possibly TRBD2 (6 bases). V gave up 4 bases and J gave up 0 bases, with 10 bases separating them. The CDR3 runs 15 residues. Germline CDR1 SGHVS, CDR2 FNYEAQ. The CDR3 DNA follows: TGTGCCAGCAGCTCCCCGGACTACTCCTACAATGAGCAGTTCTTC. Translating it yields CASSSPDYSYNEQFF.

This clonotype was observed many times. The chain couples TRBV20-1 to TRBJ2-3; either TRBD1 or TRBD2 may supply D (5 bases each). Germline CDR1 reads DFQATT; CDR2 reads SNEGSKA (reference sequence). Between the trimmed V and J ends, which lost 6 bases and 4 bases, there was a span of 17 bases. This CDR3 contains 14 residues. CDR3 protein: CSALLPGRPDTQYF. CDR3 in DNA: TGCAGTGCCCTTTTACCGGGGCGCCCAGATACGCAGTATTTT.

V and J are TRBV20-1 and TRBJ2-1; D is unresolved. This CDR3 comprises 15 residues. V was pared by 3 bases and J by 1 base, with 13 bases between. Germline CDR1 is DFQATT and CDR2 is SNEGSKA (reference sequence). Written as DNA, the CDR3 is TGCAGTGCTAGCCCCGCGGAACTATCCTACAATGAGCAGTTCTTC. The encoded protein is CSASPAELSYNEQFF.

This clonotype was found a few times. V usage is TRBV27 and J usage is TRBJ2-7, with TRBD1 as a possible D gene (6 bases). Trimming removed 5 bases from V and 6 bases from J, with 17 bases in between. Germline V CDR1 and CDR2: MNHEY, SMNVEV (reference sequence). The CDR3 has 14 amino acids. This CDR3 is CASSHSTGQGEQYF. The CDR3 coding sequence is TGTGCCAGCAGTCATTCGACAGGCCAGGGCGAGCAGTACTTC.

This clonotype was picked up many times. The chain carries TRBV27 and TRBJ1-3; D not resolved. V was trimmed by 3 bases and J by 2 bases, leaving 5 bases between them. This CDR3 is built from 13 residues. Germline V gene lookup returns CDR1 MNHEY and CDR2 SMNVEV (reference sequence). The CDR3 nucleotides read TGTGCCAGCAGTTTTTCGGCTGGAAACACCATATATTTT. This codes for CASSFSAGNTIYF.

The table lists this clonotype with a few counts. CDR3 DNA: TGCAGTGCTGCGAGAAGCGGAATATCCTACAATGAGCAGTTCTTC. Encoded protein: CSAARSGISYNEQFF. The chain carries TRBV20-1 and TRBJ2-1, with TRBD2 as a possible D gene (5 bases). The CDR3 extends over 15 amino acids. Per germline, CDR1 DFQATT and CDR2 SNEGSKA (reference sequence). V was clipped by 5 bases and J by 1 base, with 15 bases between them.

This clonotype occurred many times. The rearrangement links TRBV29-1 to TRBJ2-3; perhaps TRBD2 as D (6 bases). The germline CDR1 and CDR2 sequences are SQVTM and ANQGSEA. This CDR3 contains 12 residues. Trimming shortened V by 4 bases and J by 4 bases, and 9 bases separated the two germline ends. CDR3 nucleotides: TGCAGCGTTGCGGGAGTGGCAGATACGCAGTATTTT. Translation: CSVAGVADTQYF.

The sample holds many counts of this clonotype. The chain couples TRBV2 to TRBJ2-1; 9 bases agree with TRBD2. V was pared by 8 bases and J by 2 bases, with 4 bases of the junction left unmatched. The CDR3 is 14 amino acids. Germline values: CDR1 SNHLY, CDR2 FYNNEI. CDR3 sequence: CASGGGRAYNEQFF. The CDR3 DNA follows: TGTGCCAGCGGGGGCGGGAGGGCCTACAATGAGCAGTTCTTC.

This clonotype was picked up a small number of times. The genes are TRBV12-3 or TRBV12-4 and TRBJ1-5; TRBD1 is a possible D gene (5 bases). Trimming shortened V by 5 bases and J by 9 bases, and 14 bases separated the two germline ends. The CDR3 length is 13 residues. DNA of the CDR3: TGTGCCAGCAGTACCCAGGGCGCGCGGCCCCAGCATTTT. Protein: CASSTQGARPQHF.

This clonotype has just a few counts. The chain combines TRBV3-1 with TRBJ2-1, with D uncertain. Germline CDR1 reads LGHDT; CDR2 reads YNNKEL (reference sequence). The ends were cut back, 1 base at V and 2 bases at J, with 15 bases in the middle. The CDR3 consists of 17 residues. CDR3 nucleotide sequence: TGTGCCAGCAGCCAAGTTCCCGGCAGATCCACCTACAATGAGCAGTTCTTC. It translates to CASSQVPGRSTYNEQFF.

This clonotype was recorded many times. This rearrangement joins TRBV18 to TRBJ2-3; tentatively, D is TRBD1 or TRBD2 (5 bases each). The length of the CDR3 is 15 residues. The germline CDR1 and CDR2 sequences are KGHSH and LQKENI. V was trimmed by 8 bases and J by 1 base, leaving 16 bases between them. CDR3 sequence: CASRRGRAGTDTQYF. The DNA for the CDR3 is TGTGCCAGCCGACGGGGCAGAGCCGGCACAGATACGCAGTATTTT. The full variable domain, its missing parts supplied by reference TRBV18 and TRBJ2-3, is NAGVMQNPRHLVRRRGQEARLRCSPMKGHSHVYWYRQLPEEGLKFMVYLQKENIIDESGMPKERFSAEFPKEGPSILRIQQVVRGDSAAYFCASRRGRAGTDTQYFGPGTRLTVL.

The rearrangement joins TRBV7-9 to TRBJ2-7; 9 nucleotides line up with TRBD1. The CDR3 has 14 amino acids. V trimming: 5 bases; J trimming: 4 bases; junction bases outside the gene matches: 6. Germline V gene sequence: CDR1 SEHNR, CDR2 FQNEAQ (reference sequence). The CDR3 sequence: CASSEGTGKYEQYV. The CDR3 DNA sequence: TGTGCCAGCAGCGAAGGGACAGGGAAGTACGAGCAGTACGTC.

Many counts were recorded for this clonotype. The CDR3 here is CSAFHETQYF. DNA of the CDR3: TGCAGCGCCTTCCACGAAACGCAGTATTTT. V gene TRBV29-1 combines with J gene TRBJ2-3; D unclear. The germline V and J ends were trimmed by 7 bases and 9 bases, with 11 bases remaining between them. The CDR3 length is 10 residues. CDR1 and CDR2 from the germline V gene are SQVTM and ANQGSEA.

This clonotype was seen ten or more times. This rearrangement joins TRBV7-9 to TRBJ2-7; D might be TRBD1 or TRBD2, each matching 5 bases. V shed 5 bases and J shed 7 bases, with 15 bases lying between them. Germline V gene lookup returns CDR1 SEHNR and CDR2 FQNEAQ (reference sequence). This CDR3 is built from 13 residues. CDR3 loop: CASSDGPWGEQYF. Written as DNA, the CDR3 is TGTGCCAGCAGCGACGGACCTTGGGGGGAGCAGTACTTC.